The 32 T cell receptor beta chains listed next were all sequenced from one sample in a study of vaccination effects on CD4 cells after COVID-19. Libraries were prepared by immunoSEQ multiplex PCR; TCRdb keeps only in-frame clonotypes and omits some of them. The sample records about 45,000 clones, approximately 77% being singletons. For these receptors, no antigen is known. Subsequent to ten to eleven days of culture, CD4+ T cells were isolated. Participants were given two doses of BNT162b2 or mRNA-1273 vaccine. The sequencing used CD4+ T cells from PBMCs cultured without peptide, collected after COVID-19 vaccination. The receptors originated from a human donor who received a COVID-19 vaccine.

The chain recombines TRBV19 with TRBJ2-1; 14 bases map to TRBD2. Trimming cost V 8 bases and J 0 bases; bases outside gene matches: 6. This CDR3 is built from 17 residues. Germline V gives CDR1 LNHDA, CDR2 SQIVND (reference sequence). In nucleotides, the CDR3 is TGTGCCAGTCATCGGACTAGCGGGAGGAGCTCCTACAATGAGCAGTTCTTC. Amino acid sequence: CASHRTSGRSSYNEQFF.

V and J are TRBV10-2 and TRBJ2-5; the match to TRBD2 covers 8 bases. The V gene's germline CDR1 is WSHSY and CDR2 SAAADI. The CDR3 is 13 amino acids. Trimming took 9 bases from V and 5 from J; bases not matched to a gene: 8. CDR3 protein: CARSGGQLETQYF. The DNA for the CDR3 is TGCGCCAGGAGCGGGGGCCAGTTGGAGACCCAGTACTTC.

CDR3 DNA sequence: TGTGCCAGCAGTGCGGAGGTGTGGAGTATGGGTCAAGAGACCCAGTACTTC. Encoded protein: CASSAEVWSMGQETQYF. This sequence joins TRBV2 and TRBJ2-5; D might be TRBD2 (5 bases). Germline assignment: CDR1 SNHLY and CDR2 FYNNEI. The CDR3 is 17 amino acids. The V end lost 4 bases, the J end lost 2 bases, and 20 bases lay between the germline ends.

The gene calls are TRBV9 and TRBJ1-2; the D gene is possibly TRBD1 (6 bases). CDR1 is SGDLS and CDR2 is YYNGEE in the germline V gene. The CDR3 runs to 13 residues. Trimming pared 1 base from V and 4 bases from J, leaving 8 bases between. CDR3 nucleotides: TGTGCCAGCAGCGTAAAACAGGGCTATGGCTACACCTTC. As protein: CASSVKQGYGYTF.

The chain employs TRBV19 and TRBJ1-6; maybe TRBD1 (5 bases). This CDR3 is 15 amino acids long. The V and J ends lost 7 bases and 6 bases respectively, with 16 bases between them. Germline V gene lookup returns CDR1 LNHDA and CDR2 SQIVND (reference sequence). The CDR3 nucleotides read TGTGCCAGTACCGTAGGGGCGCCCACTAATTCACCCCTCCACTTT. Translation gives CASTVGAPTNSPLHF.

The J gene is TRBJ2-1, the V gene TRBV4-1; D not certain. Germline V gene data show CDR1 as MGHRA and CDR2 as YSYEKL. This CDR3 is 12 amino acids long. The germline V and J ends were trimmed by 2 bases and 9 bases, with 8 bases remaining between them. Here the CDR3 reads CASSQTEREQFF. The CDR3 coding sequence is TGCGCCAGCAGCCAAACAGAACGTGAGCAGTTCTTC.

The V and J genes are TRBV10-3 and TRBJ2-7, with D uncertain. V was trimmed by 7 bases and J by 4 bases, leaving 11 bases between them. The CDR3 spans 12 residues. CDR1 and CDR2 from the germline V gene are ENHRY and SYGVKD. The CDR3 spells CAITGSSYEQYF. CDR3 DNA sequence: TGTGCCATCACCGGGTCTAGTTACGAGCAGTACTTC.

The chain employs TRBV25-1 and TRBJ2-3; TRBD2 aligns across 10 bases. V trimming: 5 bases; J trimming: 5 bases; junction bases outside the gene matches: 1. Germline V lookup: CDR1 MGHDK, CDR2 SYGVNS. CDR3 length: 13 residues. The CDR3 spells CASSLAGEDTQYF. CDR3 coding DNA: TGTGCCAGCAGTCTAGCGGGAGAAGATACGCAGTATTTT. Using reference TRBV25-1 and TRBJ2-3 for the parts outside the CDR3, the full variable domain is EADIYQTPRYLVIGTGKKITLECSQTMGHDKMYWYQQDPGMELHLIHYSYGVNSTEKGDLSSESTVSRIRTEHFPLTLESARPSHTSQYLCASSLAGEDTQYFGPGTRLTVL.

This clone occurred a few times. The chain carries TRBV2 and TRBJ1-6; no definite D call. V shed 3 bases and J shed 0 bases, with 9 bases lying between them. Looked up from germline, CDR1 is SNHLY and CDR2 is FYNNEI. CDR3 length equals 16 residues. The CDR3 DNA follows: TGTGCCAGCAGTGAGTGGTTGAGCTCCTATAATTCACCCCTCCACTTT. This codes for CASSEWLSSYNSPLHF.

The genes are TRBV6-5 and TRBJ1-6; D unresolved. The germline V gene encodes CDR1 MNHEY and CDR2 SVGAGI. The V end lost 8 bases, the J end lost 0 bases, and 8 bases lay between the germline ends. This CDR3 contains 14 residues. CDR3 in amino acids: CASCITSYNSPLHF. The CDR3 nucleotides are TGTGCCAGCTGCATAACCTCCTATAATTCACCCCTCCACTTT.

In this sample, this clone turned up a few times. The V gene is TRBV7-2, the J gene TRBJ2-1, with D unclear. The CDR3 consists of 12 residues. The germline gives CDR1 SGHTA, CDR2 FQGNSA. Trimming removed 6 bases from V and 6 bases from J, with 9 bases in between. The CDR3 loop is CASRVGLNEQFF. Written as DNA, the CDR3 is TGTGCCAGCAGGGTAGGGCTCAATGAGCAGTTCTTC.

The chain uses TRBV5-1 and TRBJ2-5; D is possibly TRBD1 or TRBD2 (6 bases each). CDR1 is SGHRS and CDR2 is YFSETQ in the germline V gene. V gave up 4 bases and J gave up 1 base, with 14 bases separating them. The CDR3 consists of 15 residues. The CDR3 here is CASSPGARTQETQYF. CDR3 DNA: TGCGCCAGCAGCCCGGGGGCAAGAACCCAAGAGACCCAGTACTTC.

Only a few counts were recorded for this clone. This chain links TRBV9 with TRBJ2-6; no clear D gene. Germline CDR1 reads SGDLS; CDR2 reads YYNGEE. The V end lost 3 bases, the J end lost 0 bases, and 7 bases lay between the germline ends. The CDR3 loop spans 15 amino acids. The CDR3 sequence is CASSADRSGANVLTF. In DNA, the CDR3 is TGTGCCAGCAGCGCTGATCGCTCTGGGGCCAACGTCCTGACTTTC.

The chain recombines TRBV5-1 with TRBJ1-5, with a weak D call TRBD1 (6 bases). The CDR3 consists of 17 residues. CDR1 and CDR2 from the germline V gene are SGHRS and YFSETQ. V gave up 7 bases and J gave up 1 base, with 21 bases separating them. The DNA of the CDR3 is TGCGCCAGCTCCATAGGGGGGCCCTCGGGGAGCAATCAGCCCCAGCATTTT. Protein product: CASSIGGPSGSNQPQHF. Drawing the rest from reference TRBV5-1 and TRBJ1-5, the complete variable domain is KAGVTQTPRYLIKTRGQQVTLSCSPISGHRSVSWYQQTPGQGLQFLFEYFSETQRNKGNFPGRFSGRQFSNSRSEMNVSTLELGDSALYLCASSIGGPSGSNQPQHFGDGTRLSIL.

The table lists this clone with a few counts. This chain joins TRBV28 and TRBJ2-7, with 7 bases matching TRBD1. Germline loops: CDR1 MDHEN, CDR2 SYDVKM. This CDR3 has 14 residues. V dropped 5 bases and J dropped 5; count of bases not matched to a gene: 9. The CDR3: CASSQRQGFHEQYF. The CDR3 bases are TGTGCCAGCAGTCAACGACAGGGTTTCCACGAGCAGTACTTC.

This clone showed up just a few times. CDR3 residues: CASSLGRFDRSERGYTF. The CDR3 DNA follows: TGTGCCAGCAGCTTGGGTCGCTTCGACAGGTCCGAACGGGGCTACACCTTC. The chain employs TRBV5-8 and TRBJ1-2; maybe TRBD1 (6 bases). The CDR3 runs to 17 residues. V lost 0 bases, J lost 8 bases, and 23 bases lay in between. The V gene's germline CDR1 is SGHTS and CDR2 YDEGEE. The complete variable domain, with remaining parts taken from reference TRBV5-8 and TRBJ1-2, reads EAGVTQSPTHLIKTRGQQATLRCSPISGHTSVYWYQQALGLGLQFLLWYDEGEERNRGNFPPRFSGRQFPNYSSELNVNALELEDSALYLCASSLGRFDRSERGYTFGSGTRLTVV.

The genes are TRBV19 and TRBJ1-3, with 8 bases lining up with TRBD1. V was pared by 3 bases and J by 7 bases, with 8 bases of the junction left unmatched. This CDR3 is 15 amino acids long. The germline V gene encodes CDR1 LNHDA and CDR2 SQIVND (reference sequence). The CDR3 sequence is CASSIRGRRDNTIYF. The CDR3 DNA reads TGTGCCAGTAGTATCAGGGGGCGAAGGGATAACACCATATATTTT.

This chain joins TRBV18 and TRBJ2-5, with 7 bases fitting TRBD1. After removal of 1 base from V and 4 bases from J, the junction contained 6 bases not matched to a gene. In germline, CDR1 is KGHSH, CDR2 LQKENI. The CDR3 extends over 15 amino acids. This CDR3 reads CASSPQGAGAETQYF. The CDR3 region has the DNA TGTGCCAGCTCACCACAGGGGGCAGGGGCAGAGACCCAGTACTTC.

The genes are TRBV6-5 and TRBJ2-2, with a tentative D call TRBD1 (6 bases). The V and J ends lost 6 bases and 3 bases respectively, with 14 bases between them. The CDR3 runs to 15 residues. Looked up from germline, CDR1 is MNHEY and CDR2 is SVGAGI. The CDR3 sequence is CASRFRGRDTGELFF. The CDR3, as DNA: TGTGCCAGCAGGTTCAGGGGAAGGGACACCGGGGAGCTGTTTTTT.

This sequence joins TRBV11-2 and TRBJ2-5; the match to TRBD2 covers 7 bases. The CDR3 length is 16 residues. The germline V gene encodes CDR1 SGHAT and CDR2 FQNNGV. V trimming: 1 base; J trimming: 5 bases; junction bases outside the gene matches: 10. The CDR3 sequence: CASSLGSAGLLETQYF. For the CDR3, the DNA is TGTGCCAGCAGCTTAGGCTCAGCGGGGCTCCTGGAGACCCAGTACTTC.

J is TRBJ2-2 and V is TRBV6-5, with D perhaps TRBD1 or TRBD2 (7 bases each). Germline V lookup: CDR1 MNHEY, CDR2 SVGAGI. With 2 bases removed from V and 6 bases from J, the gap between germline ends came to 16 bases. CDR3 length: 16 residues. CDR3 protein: CASSYTGEGWAGELFF. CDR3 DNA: TGTGCCAGCAGTTACACAGGGGAGGGGTGGGCCGGGGAGCTGTTTTTT.

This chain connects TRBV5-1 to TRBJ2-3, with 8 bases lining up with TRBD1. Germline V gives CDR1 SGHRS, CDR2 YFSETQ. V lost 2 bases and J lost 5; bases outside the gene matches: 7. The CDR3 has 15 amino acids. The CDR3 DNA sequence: TGCGCCAGCAGCTTCGGGGCAGGGGGCAGAGATACGCAGTATTTT. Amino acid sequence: CASSFGAGGRDTQYF.

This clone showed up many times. CDR3 in DNA: TGTGCCAGTAGCTTAACGGGACCGTCGAACACTGAAGCTTTCTTT. Translating it yields CASSLTGPSNTEAFF. The chain carries TRBV19 and TRBJ1-1, with D perhaps TRBD1 (5 bases). The CDR3 is made up of 15 amino acids. V was cut by 6 bases and J by 1 base, with 15 bases left in between. CDR1 and CDR2 (germline): LNHDA, SQIVND (reference sequence).

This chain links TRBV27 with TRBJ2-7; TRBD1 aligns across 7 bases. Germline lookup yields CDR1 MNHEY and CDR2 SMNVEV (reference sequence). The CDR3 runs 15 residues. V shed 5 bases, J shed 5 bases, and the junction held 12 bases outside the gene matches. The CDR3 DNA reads TGTGCCAGCAGTATGACCGGGACAGCTCCTAACGAGCAGTACTTC. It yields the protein CASSMTGTAPNEQYF.

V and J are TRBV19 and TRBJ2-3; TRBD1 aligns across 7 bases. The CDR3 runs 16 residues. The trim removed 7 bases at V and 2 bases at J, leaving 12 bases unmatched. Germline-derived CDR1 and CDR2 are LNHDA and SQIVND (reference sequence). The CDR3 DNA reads TGTGCCAGTACCATACCAGTGGGACAGCCCACAGATACGCAGTATTTT. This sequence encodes CASTIPVGQPTDTQYF.

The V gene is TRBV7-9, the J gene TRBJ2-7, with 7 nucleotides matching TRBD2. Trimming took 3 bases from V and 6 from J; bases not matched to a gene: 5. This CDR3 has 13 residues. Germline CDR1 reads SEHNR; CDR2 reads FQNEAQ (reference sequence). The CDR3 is CASSLAGVSEQYF. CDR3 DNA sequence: TGTGCCAGCAGCTTGGCGGGGGTGTCCGAGCAGTACTTC. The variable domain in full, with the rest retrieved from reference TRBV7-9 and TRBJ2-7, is DTGVSQNPRHKITKRGQNVTFRCDPISEHNRLYWYRQTLGQGPEFLTYFQNEAQLEKSRLLSDRFSAERPKGSFSTLEIQRTEQGDSAMYLCASSLAGVSEQYFGPGTRLTVT.

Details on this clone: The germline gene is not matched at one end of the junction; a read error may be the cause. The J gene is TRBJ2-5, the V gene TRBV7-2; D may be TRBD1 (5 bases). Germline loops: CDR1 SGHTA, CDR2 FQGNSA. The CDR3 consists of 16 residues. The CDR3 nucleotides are TGTGCCAGCAGGTTAGGGCTTCAGGGAAACGCGAAGACCCAGTACTTC. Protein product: CASRLGLQGNAKTQYF.

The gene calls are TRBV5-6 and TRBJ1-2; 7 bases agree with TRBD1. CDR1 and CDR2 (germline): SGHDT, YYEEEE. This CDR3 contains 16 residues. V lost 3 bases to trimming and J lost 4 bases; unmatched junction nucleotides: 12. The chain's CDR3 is CASSYSRDRVIYGYTF. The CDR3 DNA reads TGTGCCAGCAGCTACAGCCGAGACAGGGTAATCTATGGCTACACCTTC.

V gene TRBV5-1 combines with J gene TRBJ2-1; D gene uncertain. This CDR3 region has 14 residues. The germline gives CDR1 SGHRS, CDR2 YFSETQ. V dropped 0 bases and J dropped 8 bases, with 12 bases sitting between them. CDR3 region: CASSLGPQAHEQFF. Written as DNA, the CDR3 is TGCGCCAGCAGCTTGGGACCCCAGGCTCATGAGCAGTTCTTC. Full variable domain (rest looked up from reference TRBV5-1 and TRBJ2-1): KAGVTQTPRYLIKTRGQQVTLSCSPISGHRSVSWYQQTPGQGLQFLFEYFSETQRNKGNFPGRFSGRQFSNSRSEMNVSTLELGDSALYLCASSLGPQAHEQFFGPGTRLTVL.

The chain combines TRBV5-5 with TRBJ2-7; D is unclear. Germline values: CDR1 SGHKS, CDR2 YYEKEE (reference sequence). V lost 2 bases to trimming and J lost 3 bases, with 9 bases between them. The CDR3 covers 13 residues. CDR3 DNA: TGTGCCAGCAGCTTTCAGGTCAGCTACGAGCAGTACTTC. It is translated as CASSFQVSYEQYF.

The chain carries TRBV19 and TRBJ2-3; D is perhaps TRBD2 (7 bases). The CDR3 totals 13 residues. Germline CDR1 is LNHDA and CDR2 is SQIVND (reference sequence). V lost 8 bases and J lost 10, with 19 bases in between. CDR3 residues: CASLNPQGRAQYF. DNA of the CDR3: TGTGCCAGTCTAAATCCCCAGGGGAGGGCGCAGTATTTT.

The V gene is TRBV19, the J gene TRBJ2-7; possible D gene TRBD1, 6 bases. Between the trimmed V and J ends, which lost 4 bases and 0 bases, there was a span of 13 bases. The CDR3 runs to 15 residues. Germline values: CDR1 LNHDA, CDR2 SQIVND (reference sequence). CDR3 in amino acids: CASSKPTGFSYEQYF. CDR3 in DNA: TGTGCCAGTAGTAAACCGACAGGATTCTCCTACGAGCAGTACTTC.